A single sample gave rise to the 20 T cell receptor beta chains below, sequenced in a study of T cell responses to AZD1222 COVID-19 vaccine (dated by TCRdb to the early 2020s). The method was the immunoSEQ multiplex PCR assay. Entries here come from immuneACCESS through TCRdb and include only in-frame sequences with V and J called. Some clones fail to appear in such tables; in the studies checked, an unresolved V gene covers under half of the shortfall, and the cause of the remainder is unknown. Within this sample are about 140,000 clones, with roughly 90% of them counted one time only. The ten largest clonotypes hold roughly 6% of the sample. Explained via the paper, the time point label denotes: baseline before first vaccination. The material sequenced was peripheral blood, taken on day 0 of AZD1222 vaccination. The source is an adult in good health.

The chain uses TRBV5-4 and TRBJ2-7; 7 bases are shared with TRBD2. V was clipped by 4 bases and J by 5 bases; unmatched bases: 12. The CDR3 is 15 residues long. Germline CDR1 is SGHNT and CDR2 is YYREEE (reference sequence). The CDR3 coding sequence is TGTGCCAGCAGCCCGTTCGGGAGGAAGACGGACGAGCAGTACTTC. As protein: CASSPFGRKTDEQYF.

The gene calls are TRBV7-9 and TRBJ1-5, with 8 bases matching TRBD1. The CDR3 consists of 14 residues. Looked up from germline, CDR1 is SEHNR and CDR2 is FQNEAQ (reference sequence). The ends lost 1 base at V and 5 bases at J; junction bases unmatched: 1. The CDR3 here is CASSLGQGHQPQHF. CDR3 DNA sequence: TGTGCCAGCAGCTTAGGACAGGGGCATCAGCCCCAGCATTTT.

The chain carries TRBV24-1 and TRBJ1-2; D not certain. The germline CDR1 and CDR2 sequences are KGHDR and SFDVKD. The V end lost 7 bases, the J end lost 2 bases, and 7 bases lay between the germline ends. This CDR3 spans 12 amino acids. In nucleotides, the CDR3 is TGTGCCACCAGAGACGGCAACTATGGCTACACCTTC. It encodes CATRDGNYGYTF.

This chain's CDR3 is CASSLADRDDSNYGYTF. The CDR3, as DNA: TGTGCCAGCAGCTTAGCGGATCGGGATGACAGTAACTATGGCTACACCTTC. The genes are TRBV7-9 and TRBJ1-2, with D possibly matching TRBD1 (5 bases). The germline V gene has CDR1 SEHNR and CDR2 FQNEAQ (reference sequence). Deletions cut 0 bases from V and 1 base from J, with 15 bases between. CDR3 length equals 17 residues. The full variable domain, completed using reference TRBV7-9 and TRBJ1-2, is DTGVSQNPRHKITKRGQNVTFRCDPISEHNRLYWYRQTLGQGPEFLTYFQNEAQLEKSRLLSDRFSAERPKGSFSTLEIQRTEQGDSAMYLCASSLADRDDSNYGYTFGSGTRLTVV.

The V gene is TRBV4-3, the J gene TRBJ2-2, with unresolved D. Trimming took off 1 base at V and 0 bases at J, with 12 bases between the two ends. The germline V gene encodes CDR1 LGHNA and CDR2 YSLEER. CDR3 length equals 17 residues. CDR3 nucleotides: TGCGCCAGCAGCCAAGGGTCTAGGGTTTCGAACACCGGGGAGCTGTTTTTT. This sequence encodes CASSQGSRVSNTGELFF.

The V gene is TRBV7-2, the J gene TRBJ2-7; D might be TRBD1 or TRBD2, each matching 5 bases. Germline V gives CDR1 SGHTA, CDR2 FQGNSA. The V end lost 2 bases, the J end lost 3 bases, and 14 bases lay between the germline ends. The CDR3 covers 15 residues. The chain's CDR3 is CASSLRGLAFYEQYF. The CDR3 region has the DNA TGTGCCAGCAGCTTACGGGGCTTAGCTTTCTACGAGCAGTACTTC. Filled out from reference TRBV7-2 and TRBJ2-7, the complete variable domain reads GAGVSQSPSNKVTEKGKDVELRCDPISGHTALYWYRQSLGQGLEFLIYFQGNSAPDKSGLPSDRFSAERTGGSVSTLTIQRTQQEDSAVYLCASSLRGLAFYEQYFGPGTRLTVT.

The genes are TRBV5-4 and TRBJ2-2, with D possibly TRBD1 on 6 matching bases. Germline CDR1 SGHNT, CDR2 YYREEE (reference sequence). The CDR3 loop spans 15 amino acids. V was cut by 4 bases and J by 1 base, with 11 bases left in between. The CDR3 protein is CASSKRTENTGELFF. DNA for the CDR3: TGTGCCAGCAGCAAAAGGACAGAGAACACCGGGGAGCTGTTTTTT.

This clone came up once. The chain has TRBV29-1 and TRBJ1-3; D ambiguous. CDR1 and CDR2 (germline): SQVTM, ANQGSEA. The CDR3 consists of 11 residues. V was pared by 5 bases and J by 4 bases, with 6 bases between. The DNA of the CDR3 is TGCAGCGTTCAAGGGGGAAACACCATATATTTT. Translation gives CSVQGGNTIYF. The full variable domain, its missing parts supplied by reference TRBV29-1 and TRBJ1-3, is SAVISQKPSRDICQRGTSLTIQCQVDSQVTMMFWYRQQPGQSLTLIATANQGSEATYESGFVIDKFPISRPNLTFSTLTVSNMSPEDSSIYLCSVQGGNTIYFGEGSWLTVV.

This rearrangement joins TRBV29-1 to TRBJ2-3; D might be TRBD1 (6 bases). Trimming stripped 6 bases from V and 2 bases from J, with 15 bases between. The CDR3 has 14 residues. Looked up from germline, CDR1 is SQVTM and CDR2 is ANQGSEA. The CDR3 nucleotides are TGCAGCGTCGTCGAAGGGGGATCCACAGATACGCAGTATTTT. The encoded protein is CSVVEGGSTDTQYF.

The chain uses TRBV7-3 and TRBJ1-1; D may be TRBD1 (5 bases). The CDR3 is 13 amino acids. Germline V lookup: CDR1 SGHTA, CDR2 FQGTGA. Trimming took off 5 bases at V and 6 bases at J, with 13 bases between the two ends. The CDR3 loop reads CASSTKGGAEAFF. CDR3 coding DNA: TGTGCCAGCAGCACGAAAGGAGGGGCTGAAGCTTTCTTT.

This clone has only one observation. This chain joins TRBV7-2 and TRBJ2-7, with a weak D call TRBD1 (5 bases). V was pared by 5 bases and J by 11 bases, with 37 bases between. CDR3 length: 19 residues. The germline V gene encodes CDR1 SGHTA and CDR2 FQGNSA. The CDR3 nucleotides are TGTGCCAGCAGCCTACCCGATGGTGGTTGGCGCAGGGCCCTGTCTGAAAAGTACTTC. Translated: CASSLPDGGWRRALSEKYF.

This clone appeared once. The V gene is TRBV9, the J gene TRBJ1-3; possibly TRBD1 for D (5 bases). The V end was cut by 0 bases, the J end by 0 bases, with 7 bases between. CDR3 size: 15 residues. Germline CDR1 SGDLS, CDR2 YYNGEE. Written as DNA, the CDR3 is TGTGCCAGCAGCGTAGATGGGGGCTCTGGAAACACCATATATTTT. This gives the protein CASSVDGGSGNTIYF.

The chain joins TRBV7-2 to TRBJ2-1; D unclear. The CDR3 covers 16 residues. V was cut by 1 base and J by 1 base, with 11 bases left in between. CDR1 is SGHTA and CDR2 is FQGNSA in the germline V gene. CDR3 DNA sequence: TGTGCCAGCAGCTTAGTACGGGCGCCGTCCTACAATGAGCAGTTCTTC. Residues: CASSLVRAPSYNEQFF.

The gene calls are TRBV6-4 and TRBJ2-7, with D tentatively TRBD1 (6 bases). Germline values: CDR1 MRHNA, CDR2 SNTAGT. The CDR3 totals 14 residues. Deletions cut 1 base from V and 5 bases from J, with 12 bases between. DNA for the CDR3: TGTGCCAGCAGTGACTATTACAGGGAAAACGAGCAGTACTTC. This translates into CASSDYYRENEQYF.

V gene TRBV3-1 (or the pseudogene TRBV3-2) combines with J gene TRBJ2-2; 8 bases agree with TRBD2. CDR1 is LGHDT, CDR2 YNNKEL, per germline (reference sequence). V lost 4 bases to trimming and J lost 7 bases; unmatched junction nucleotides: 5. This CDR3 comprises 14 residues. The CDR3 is CASSRAGARGELFF. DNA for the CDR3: TGTGCCAGCAGCCGAGCGGGAGCTCGCGGGGAGCTGTTTTTT.

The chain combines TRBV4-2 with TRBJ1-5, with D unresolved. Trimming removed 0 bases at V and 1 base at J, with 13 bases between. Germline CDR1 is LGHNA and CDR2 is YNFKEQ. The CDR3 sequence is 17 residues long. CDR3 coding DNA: TGTGCCAGCAGCCAAGATCCCGCCGCGTTGAGCAATCAGCCCCAGCATTTT. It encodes CASSQDPAALSNQPQHF.

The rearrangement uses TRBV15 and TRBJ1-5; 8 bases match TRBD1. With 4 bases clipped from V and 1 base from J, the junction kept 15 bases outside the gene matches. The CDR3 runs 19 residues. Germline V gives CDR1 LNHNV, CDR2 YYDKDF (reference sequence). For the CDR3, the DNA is TGTGCCACCAGCACCTCCGCCAGGACAGGGAGGTTCAGCAATCAGCCCCAGCATTTT. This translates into CATSTSARTGRFSNQPQHF.

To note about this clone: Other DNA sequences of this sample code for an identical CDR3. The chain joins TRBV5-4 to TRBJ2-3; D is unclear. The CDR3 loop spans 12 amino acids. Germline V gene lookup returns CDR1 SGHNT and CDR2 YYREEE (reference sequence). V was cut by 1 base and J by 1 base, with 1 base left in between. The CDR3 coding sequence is TGTGCCAGCAGCTTGCGCACAGATACGCAGTATTTT. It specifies CASSLRTDTQYF.

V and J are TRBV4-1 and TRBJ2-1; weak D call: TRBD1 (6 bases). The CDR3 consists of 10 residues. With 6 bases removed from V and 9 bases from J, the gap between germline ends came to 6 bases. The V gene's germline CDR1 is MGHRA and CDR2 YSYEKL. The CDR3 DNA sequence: TGCGCCAGCAGGGGGGCTGAGCAGTTCTTC. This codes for CASRGAEQFF.

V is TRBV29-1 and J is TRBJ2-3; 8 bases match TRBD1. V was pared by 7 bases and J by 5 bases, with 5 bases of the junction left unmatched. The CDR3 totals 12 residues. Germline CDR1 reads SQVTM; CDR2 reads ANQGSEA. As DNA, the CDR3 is TGCAGCGATGGAACAGGGGGAGATACGCAGTATTTT. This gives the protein CSDGTGGDTQYF.